The 10 T cell receptor beta chains below were found in one sample sequenced in a study of liver allograft versus peripheral blood T cells. For the study at large: Repertoires from peripheral blood of liver transplant recipients were compared with those inside their transplanted livers.

TCRdb passed the reads through MiXCR, listing each CDR3 protein once. The data show around 10,000 distinct CDR3 sequences, with 15% to 20% seen just once and less than 2% held by the top ten. Receptors originate from a human patient who had a liver transplant. Some T cells may be supplied by the graft donor.

The V call is TRBV9, the J call TRBJ2-2; D possibly matches TRBD1 or TRBD2 (5 bases each). The CDR3 has 16 amino acids. From germline, CDR1 is SGDLS and CDR2 YYNGEE. V shed 0 bases and J shed 6 bases, with 15 bases lying between them. The CDR3 loop reads CASSVAVGPMAGELFF. The CDR3 bases are TGTGCCAGCAGCGTAGCTGTGGGACCCATGGCCGGGGAGCTGTTTTTT.

A note on this clonotype: One base away lies a much larger clone, so this may be a sequencing read error. The chain recombines TRBV6-6 with TRBJ2-6; D gene ambiguous. From germline, CDR1 is MNHNY and CDR2 SVGAGI (reference sequence). CDR3 length: 15 amino acids. The CDR3 DNA is TGTGTCAGCCGTGCTGCCCGTACTGGGGCCAACGTCCTGACTTTC. It translates to CVSRAARTGANVLTF.

By sample fraction, this clonotype is medium-sized (0.01 to 0.1%). CDR3 amino acids: CASSLVGGTNYGYTF. In nucleotides, the CDR3 is TGTGCCAGCAGTTTGGTGGGGGGGACTAACTATGGCTACACCTTC. V usage is TRBV27 and J usage is TRBJ1-2; the D gene is possibly TRBD1 (5 bases). Germline V gene data show CDR1 as MNHEY and CDR2 as SMNVEV (reference sequence). The V end was cut by 3 bases, the J end by 0 bases, with 11 bases between. The CDR3 is 15 amino acids.

This clonotype showed up many times. V usage is TRBV6-1 and J usage is TRBJ1-4; TRBD1 is a possible D gene (6 bases). Trimming stripped 5 bases from V and 0 bases from J, with 13 bases between. Germline assignment: CDR1 MNHNS and CDR2 SASEGT. The CDR3 sequence is 16 residues long. As DNA, the CDR3 is TGTGCCAGCAGTTACGGACAGACTGCAACTAATGAAAAACTGTTTTTT. Translating it yields CASSYGQTATNEKLFF.

In this sample, this clonotype is medium-sized. J is TRBJ1-3 and V is TRBV18; possible D gene TRBD1, 6 bases. V shed 2 bases and J shed 0 bases, with 8 bases lying between them. The germline V gene has CDR1 KGHSH and CDR2 LQKENI. The CDR3 length is 15 residues. The chain's CDR3 is CASSPEGGSGNTIYF. The CDR3 bases are TGTGCCAGCTCACCAGAAGGGGGCTCTGGAAACACCATATATTTT. Together with reference TRBV18 and TRBJ1-3, the CDR3 gives the full variable domain: NAGVMQNPRHLVRRRGQEARLRCSPMKGHSHVYWYRQLPEEGLKFMVYLQKENIIDESGMPKERFSAEFPKEGPSILRIQQVVRGDSAAYFCASSPEGGSGNTIYFGEGSWLTVV.

With regard to this clonotype: A read error may be the cause here, since a much bigger clone is one base away. This sequence joins TRBV6-1 and TRBJ1-6, with a possible D match to TRBD1 (6 bases). Germline assignment: CDR1 MNHNS and CDR2 SASEGT. This CDR3 comprises 12 residues. CDR3 coding DNA: TGTGCCAGTCACAGGGTTGATTCACTCCTCCACTTT. It translates to CASHRVDSLLHF.

This clonotype was picked up many times. The chain employs TRBV24-1 and TRBJ2-2, with a possible D match to TRBD2 (5 bases). CDR1 is KGHDR and CDR2 is SFDVKD in the germline V gene. Trimming pared 5 bases from V and 2 bases from J, leaving 14 bases between. The CDR3 spans 16 residues. CDR3 coding DNA: TGTGCCACCAGTGTTCGGTCCGGGGTTAACACCGGGGAGCTGTTTTTT. Translated, it gives CATSVRSGVNTGELFF.

The chain is built from TRBV6-1 and TRBJ2-7, with 8 bases that match TRBD1. The germline CDR1 and CDR2 sequences are MNHNS and SASEGT. The length of the CDR3 is 13 residues. V shed 2 bases, J shed 9 bases, and the junction held 6 bases outside the gene matches. The CDR3 sequence is CASSENGQGGQYF. CDR3 nucleotide sequence: TGTGCCAGCAGTGAAAACGGACAGGGAGGGCAGTACTTC.

V usage is TRBV20-1 and J usage is TRBJ1-2, with 10 bases aligning to TRBD1. CDR1 is DFQATT, CDR2 SNEGSKA, per germline (reference sequence). Losses at the gene ends were 5 bases for V and 4 bases for J; bases not matched to a gene: 4. The CDR3 loop spans 13 amino acids. Here the CDR3 reads CSADRGHGYGYTF. CDR3 DNA: TGCAGTGCTGACAGGGGGCACGGCTATGGCTACACCTTC.

By sample share, this clonotype is medium-sized. The chain is built from TRBV19 and TRBJ2-7; TRBD1 agrees at 8 bases. V lost 9 bases to trimming and J lost 2 bases; unmatched junction nucleotides: 6. Germline V gives CDR1 LNHDA, CDR2 SQIVND (reference sequence). The CDR3 contains 13 residues. This CDR3 reads CASSRGLPYEQYF. CDR3 DNA sequence: TGTGCCAGCTCCAGGGGGCTACCCTACGAGCAGTACTTC.